The sequence of this T cell receptor beta chain was determined in a study of OX40 agonist ivuxolimab in advanced cancers. Overall study: The mean age was about 57 years, ranging from about 20 to 90, with under 90% of participants male. Partial responses were achieved by three patients, of whom one had hepatocellular carcinoma and two had cutaneous melanoma.

Germline loops: CDR1 MDHEN, CDR2 SYDVKM. V was clipped by 8 bases and J by 0 bases, with 17 bases between them. CDR3 length: 16 residues. Of note for this clone: Its antigen remains unidentified.

Study conclusions and caveats: CD4+ and CD8+ T cells in blood underwent clonal expansion by week 6 at 0.1 to 3.0 mg/kg.

The table came from immunoSEQ multiplex PCR; TCRdb's copy has only in-frame clones and leaves some out. The sample shows 30,000 to 35,000 clones, about nine tenths of them seen only once. This specimen was CD4+ or CD8+ T cells sorted from blood, taken in a trial of the OX40 agonist ivuxolimab. This receptor was identified in an adult with an advanced solid tumor such as melanoma, head and neck, liver or kidney cancer. The chain couples TRBV28 to TRBJ1-3; D is unresolved. The DNA of the CDR3 is TGTGCCAGCGGCTCTACAAGGGAGATCTCTGGAAACACCATATATTTT. This codes for CASGSTREISGNTIYF.